The 27 T cell receptor beta chains reported below all come from one sample, sequenced in a study of blood T cell repertoires in COVID-19. Method: immunoSEQ multiplex PCR; TCRdb's copy keeps in-frame clones and lacks some. This table has over 250,000 clones, roughly 90% appearing once. Sequencing used peripheral blood. The receptors here all came from a man aged 55 to 70 who had recovered from COVID-19.

Only a few counts were recorded for this clone. The chain is built from TRBV19 and TRBJ2-2; the match to TRBD2 covers 10 bases. Trimming removed 5 bases from V and 2 bases from J; junction bases left unmatched: 5. The CDR3 is 16 amino acids. Looked up from germline, CDR1 is LNHDA and CDR2 is SQIVND (reference sequence). CDR3 sequence (DNA): TGTGCCAGTAGTCGGACTAGCGGATTAAACACCGGGGAGCTGTTTTTT. Translating gives CASSRTSGLNTGELFF.

V gene TRBV11-3 combines with J gene TRBJ2-3; D is ambiguous. The germline V gene has CDR1 SGHNT and CDR2 YENEEA. Trimming left V 2 bases short and J 4 bases short, with 13 bases between. The CDR3 contains 15 residues. The CDR3, as DNA: TGTGCCAGCAGCTTATCGATCCGGGTCTCAGATACGCAGTATTTT. It translates to CASSLSIRVSDTQYF.

The rearrangement links TRBV6-5 to TRBJ2-3, with 9 nucleotides matching TRBD1. V shed 4 bases, J shed 11 bases, and the junction held 10 bases outside the gene matches. Germline V CDR1 and CDR2: MNHEY, SVGAGI. This CDR3 is built from 14 residues. CDR3 DNA sequence: TGTGCCAGCAGTTCGGGACAGGGCTCCTTCGAGCAGTATTTT. The encoded protein is CASSSGQGSFEQYF.

This clone showed up just a few times. At one end the junction does not follow the germline gene, possibly because of a read error. The CDR3: CASSKWGQSNTGELFF. The CDR3 bases are TGTGCCAGCAGTAAGTGGGGACAGTCGAACACCGGGGAGCTGTTTTTT. This chain joins TRBV19 and TRBJ2-2; 7 bases align to TRBD1. CDR3 length: 16 amino acids. Germline values: CDR1 LNHDA, CDR2 SQIVND (reference sequence).

This clone was detected only once. The chain carries TRBV5-4 and TRBJ1-2; TRBD1 agrees at 11 bases. Trimming at V came to 4 bases and at J to 8 bases, leaving 13 bases not matched to a gene. This CDR3 has 16 amino acids. From germline, CDR1 is SGHNT and CDR2 YYREEE (reference sequence). In DNA, the CDR3 is TGTGCCAGCAGCCCCCCGCCGGGACAGGGGGGTGGCGGCTACACCTTC. This gives the protein CASSPPPGQGGGGYTF.

This clone was counted between two and nine times. The V call is TRBV7-9, the J call TRBJ1-1; D is possibly TRBD1 (6 bases). Germline V lookup: CDR1 SEHNR, CDR2 FQNEAQ (reference sequence). The CDR3 runs to 15 residues. The ends were cut back, 4 bases at V and 0 bases at J, with 12 bases in the middle. CDR3 nucleotide sequence: TGTGCCAGCAGCTCGAGACAGGTCCTGAACACTGAAGCTTTCTTT. Translated, it gives CASSSRQVLNTEAFF. The full variable domain, its missing parts supplied by reference TRBV7-9 and TRBJ1-1, is DTGVSQNPRHKITKRGQNVTFRCDPISEHNRLYWYRQTLGQGPEFLTYFQNEAQLEKSRLLSDRFSAERPKGSFSTLEIQRTEQGDSAMYLCASSSRQVLNTEAFFGQGTRLTVV.

This chain joins TRBV18 and TRBJ1-6; 9 nucleotides align to TRBD1. Per germline, CDR1 KGHSH and CDR2 LQKENI. This CDR3 has 18 amino acids. The J segment lost 3 bases and the V segment lost 3 bases, leaving 9 bases of the junction unmatched. CDR3 in amino acids: CASSPKLTGGLYNSPLHF. The CDR3 DNA reads TGTGCCAGCTCACCTAAGTTGACAGGGGGTCTCTATAATTCACCCCTCCACTTT.

This chain links TRBV7-2 with TRBJ1-2; a weak D match, TRBD1 (6 bases). The CDR3 runs to 17 residues. V was trimmed by 2 bases and J by 3 bases, leaving 19 bases between them. The germline gives CDR1 SGHTA, CDR2 FQGNSA. This CDR3 is CASSLHREEGAHYGYTF. As DNA, the CDR3 is TGTGCCAGCAGCTTACACAGGGAAGAGGGTGCGCACTATGGCTACACCTTC.

The chain recombines TRBV9 with TRBJ1-1, with D possibly TRBD1 on 5 matching bases. V was cut by 0 bases and J by 3 bases, with 9 bases left in between. The CDR3 runs to 14 residues. Germline loops: CDR1 SGDLS, CDR2 YYNGEE. CDR3 coding DNA: TGTGCCAGCAGCGTAGCCGGCAGGGACACTGAAGCTTTCTTT. The encoded protein is CASSVAGRDTEAFF.

The chain combines TRBV12-5 with TRBJ2-1; 14 bases map to TRBD2. Germline trimming cut 7 bases from V and 7 bases from J; bases unmatched to any gene: 9. The germline V gene has CDR1 LGHNT and CDR2 FRNRAP. The CDR3 is 16 amino acids. Here the CDR3 DNA reads TGTGCTAGTGCCCTACAGACTAGCGGGGGGGCAAATGAGCAGTTCTTC. Its translation: CASALQTSGGANEQFF.

This clone was seen only a few times. This rearrangement joins TRBV4-2 to TRBJ2-7; the D is unclear. The CDR3 is made up of 12 amino acids. The V end was cut by 0 bases, the J end by 6 bases, with 6 bases between. Germline values: CDR1 LGHNA, CDR2 YNFKEQ. The CDR3 region has the DNA TGTGCCAGCAGCCAAGATAAGAGCGAGCAGTACTTC. This encodes CASSQDKSEQYF.

This chain links TRBV28 with TRBJ2-7; D gene uncertain. The length of the CDR3 is 13 residues. CDR1 and CDR2 from the germline V gene are MDHEN and SYDVKM. Trimming left V 3 bases short and J 0 bases short, with 6 bases between. The DNA for the CDR3 is TGTGCCAGCAGTTTTTATAGCTCCTACGAGCAGTACTTC. It codes for CASSFYSSYEQYF.

The rearrangement uses TRBV5-1 and TRBJ2-2, with D possibly matching TRBD2 (6 bases). The CDR3 contains 15 residues. The V gene lost 5 bases and the J gene lost 5 bases, with 16 bases spanning the gap. CDR1 SGHRS and CDR2 YFSETQ come from the germline V gene. The CDR3 region has the DNA TGCGCCAGCAGGACCTCAAGTGGGGGGACCGGGGAGCTGTTTTTT. Translation: CASRTSSGGTGELFF.

The chain has TRBV6-6 and TRBJ1-6; D perhaps matches TRBD1 (6 bases). CDR1 and CDR2 (germline): MNHNY, SVGAGI (reference sequence). Trimming cost V 6 bases and J 7 bases, with 16 bases left between them. CDR3 size: 15 residues. CDR3 protein: CASRQNTGSNSPLHF. In DNA, the CDR3 is TGTGCCAGCAGACAAAACACAGGGTCCAATTCACCCCTCCACTTT.

This chain uses TRBV27 with TRBJ2-7; possible D gene TRBD1, 6 bases. This CDR3 region has 12 residues. V lost 2 bases and J 8 bases, leaving 10 bases between the germline ends. CDR1 is MNHEY, CDR2 SMNVEV, per germline (reference sequence). The CDR3 DNA reads TGTGCCAGCAGTTTAGAGGGGGTACAGCAGTACTTC. Translation gives CASSLEGVQQYF.

The V gene is TRBV2, the J gene TRBJ1-1, with D possibly TRBD1 on 6 matching bases. This CDR3 contains 12 residues. V was cut by 4 bases and J by 6 bases, with 9 bases left in between. In germline, CDR1 is SNHLY, CDR2 FYNNEI. The CDR3 sequence: CASSAQGPEAFF. CDR3 nucleotide sequence: TGTGCCAGCAGTGCACAGGGCCCTGAAGCTTTCTTT.

The J gene is TRBJ2-5, the V gene TRBV5-4; 14 bases are a match to TRBD2. The length of the CDR3 is 15 residues. After removal of 2 bases from V and 4 bases from J, the junction contained 1 base not matched to a gene. Germline CDR1 is SGHNT and CDR2 is YYREEE (reference sequence). DNA for the CDR3: TGTGCCAGCAGCTTAGGACTAGCGGGGGGAGAGACCCAGTACTTC. As protein: CASSLGLAGGETQYF.

This clone occurred once. The chain joins TRBV19 to TRBJ2-3; TRBD2 matches at 11 bases. This CDR3 contains 13 residues. V lost 11 bases and J lost 6; bases outside the gene matches: 7. Looked up from germline, CDR1 is LNHDA and CDR2 is SQIVND (reference sequence). For the CDR3, the DNA is TGTGCCTCCAGGGGACTAGCGGCGGATACGCAGTATTTT. This codes for CASRGLAADTQYF.

This rearrangement joins TRBV19 to TRBJ2-2; 10 nucleotides line up with TRBD1. V was pared by 7 bases and J by 4 bases, with 6 bases of the junction left unmatched. The germline V gene encodes CDR1 LNHDA and CDR2 SQIVND (reference sequence). The CDR3 spans 15 residues. For the CDR3, the DNA is TGTGCCAGTACTGGGGACAGGGGCATCACCGGGGAGCTGTTTTTT. Translating gives CASTGDRGITGELFF.

The V and J genes are TRBV11-1 and TRBJ2-1; maybe TRBD2 (6 bases). Trimming left V 1 base short and J 4 bases short, with 14 bases between. Looked up from germline, CDR1 is SGHAT and CDR2 is FQDESV (reference sequence). The CDR3 contains 16 residues. The CDR3 reads CASSLGGGPSYNEQFF. Written as DNA, the CDR3 is TGTGCCAGCAGCTTAGGGGGAGGCCCATCTTACAATGAGCAGTTCTTC.

This CDR3 reads CASSSGQGIVSGNTIYF. CDR3 coding DNA: TGTGCCAGCAGCTCGGGACAGGGGATAGTTTCTGGAAACACCATATATTTT. The chain joins TRBV7-9 to TRBJ1-3; 10 bases are a match to TRBD1. Per germline, CDR1 SEHNR and CDR2 FQNEAQ (reference sequence). Unmatched junction bases numbered 7, after V lost 4 bases and J lost 1 base. This CDR3 spans 17 amino acids.

J is TRBJ1-4 and V is TRBV10-3; 9 nucleotides align to TRBD1. The CDR3 runs to 16 residues. From germline, CDR1 is ENHRY and CDR2 SYGVKD. V lost 6 bases, J lost 4 bases, and 9 bases stayed unmatched. The CDR3 spells CAIRKATGGNNEKLFF. The CDR3 DNA follows: TGTGCCATCAGGAAGGCGACAGGGGGAAATAATGAAAAACTGTTTTTT.

The chain couples TRBV4-2 to TRBJ2-6; D gene ambiguous. The length of the CDR3 is 19 residues. The V gene lost 0 bases and the J gene lost 0 bases, with 15 bases spanning the gap. The V gene's germline CDR1 is LGHNA and CDR2 YNFKEQ. Written as DNA, the CDR3 is TGTGCCAGCAGCCAAGATCTCGCAGGCGTTTTCTCTGGGGCCAACGTCCTGACTTTC. Encoded protein: CASSQDLAGVFSGANVLTF.

J is TRBJ1-2 and V is TRBV5-1; D might be TRBD1 (6 bases). V gave up 4 bases and J gave up 2 bases, with 12 bases separating them. CDR3 length: 14 amino acids. CDR1 is SGHRS and CDR2 is YFSETQ in the germline V gene. As DNA, the CDR3 is TGCGCCAGCAGCGAACTTGACAGGAACTATGGCTACACCTTC. This encodes CASSELDRNYGYTF.

The chain joins TRBV2 to TRBJ1-5; 9 bases align to TRBD1. V dropped 6 bases and J dropped 4; count of bases not matched to a gene: 1. There are 13 residues in the CDR3. CDR1 and CDR2 (germline): SNHLY, FYNNEI. The chain's CDR3 is CASRTGGNQPQHF. CDR3 in DNA: TGTGCCAGCAGGACAGGGGGGAATCAGCCCCAGCATTTT.

The V and J genes are TRBV27 and TRBJ2-7; the match to TRBD2 covers 7 bases. This CDR3 spans 17 amino acids. Germline V gives CDR1 MNHEY, CDR2 SMNVEV (reference sequence). V dropped 3 bases and J dropped 3; count of bases not matched to a gene: 14. CDR3 DNA sequence: TGTGCCAGCAGTTTGTTATGCAGGGAGGGGCCCTACTACGAGCAGTACTTC. It yields the protein CASSLLCREGPYYEQYF.

The rearrangement uses TRBV5-4 and TRBJ2-3; D call uncertain. The CDR3 is 13 amino acids. V lost 7 bases and J 4 bases, leaving 13 bases between the germline ends. The germline gives CDR1 SGHNT, CDR2 YYREEE (reference sequence). CDR3 region: CASLAERSDTQYF. For the CDR3, the DNA is TGTGCCAGCCTTGCCGAGAGGTCAGATACGCAGTATTTT.